The rows below give T cell receptor beta chains drawn from one sample of a study of blood T cell repertoires in COVID-19. Sequencing was performed with immunoSEQ multiplex PCR; in TCRdb, only in-frame clones are kept and a portion is missing. Of some 40,000 clones listed, less than 70% are singletons. Sample: peripheral blood. All receptors come from an elderly man with acute or convalescent COVID-19. The CDR3 runs from the conserved cysteine through the conserved F or W. Each record gives: clone size, D gene, J gene, V gene, CDR3 protein, CDR3 DNA. A D gene is named only where the DNA matches it firmly. A clone size is listed for some rows: how often the clone was seen (once, few, many), or a class if it is expanded.

abundance: many
d_gene: -
j_gene: TRBJ1-2
v_gene: TRBV15
CDR3aa: CATSRDWAIYGYTF
CDR3nt: TGTGCCACCAGCAGAGATTGGGCTATCTATGGCTACACCTTC

abundance: -
d_gene: -
j_gene: TRBJ2-5
v_gene: TRBV6-5
CDR3aa: CASSYSLRGQETQYF
CDR3nt: TGTGCCAGCAGTTACTCGTTACGGGGACAAGAGACCCAGTACTTC

abundance: -
d_gene: -
j_gene: TRBJ2-2
v_gene: TRBV7-8
CDR3aa: CASSLAVVGDTGELFF
CDR3nt: TGTGCCAGCAGCTTAGCAGTAGTAGGGGACACCGGGGAGCTGTTTTTT

abundance: -
d_gene: TRBD1
j_gene: TRBJ1-1
v_gene: TRBV9
CDR3aa: CASSVRDRDTEAFF
CDR3nt: TGTGCCAGCAGCGTCCGGGACAGGGACACTGAAGCTTTCTTT

abundance: many
d_gene: -
j_gene: TRBJ1-2
v_gene: TRBV21-1
CDR3aa: CASTAGQINPYGYTF
CDR3nt: TGTGCCAGCACCGCGGGACAGATCAACCCCTATGGCTACACCTTC

abundance: -
d_gene: TRBD1
j_gene: TRBJ1-5
v_gene: TRBV27
CDR3aa: CASKAGQGINQPQHF
CDR3nt: TGTGCCAGCAAAGCGGGACAGGGGATCAATCAGCCCCAGCATTTT

abundance: -
d_gene: TRBD1
j_gene: TRBJ1-5
v_gene: TRBV6-2/TRBV6-3
CDR3aa: CASSSPGTGGHQPQHF
CDR3nt: TGTGCCAGCAGTTCTCCCGGGACAGGGGGCCATCAGCCCCAGCATTTT

abundance: -
d_gene: -
j_gene: TRBJ2-1
v_gene: TRBV7-6
CDR3aa: CASSLSYEQFF
CDR3nt: TGTGCCAGCAGCCTTAGTTATGAGCAGTTCTTC

abundance: -
d_gene: TRBD1
j_gene: TRBJ1-2
v_gene: TRBV7-9
CDR3aa: CASSPRTGGDYGYTF
CDR3nt: TGTGCCAGCAGCCCAAGGACAGGGGGCGACTATGGCTACACCTTC

abundance: -
d_gene: TRBD1
j_gene: TRBJ1-2
v_gene: TRBV4-1
CDR3aa: CASSPPGQGGRGYTF
CDR3nt: TGCGCCAGCAGCCCTCCGGGACAGGGGGGGAGAGGCTACACCTTC

abundance: -
d_gene: TRBD2
j_gene: TRBJ2-1
v_gene: TRBV6-6
CDR3aa: CASSRTSGSFSYNEQFF
CDR3nt: TGTGCCAGCAGTCGGACTAGCGGGAGCTTTTCCTACAATGAGCAGTTCTTC

abundance: -
d_gene: TRBD1
j_gene: TRBJ1-4
v_gene: TRBV18
CDR3aa: CASSPRDSKGEKLFF
CDR3nt: TGTGCCAGCTCACCGCGGGACAGCAAAGGTGAAAAACTGTTTTTT

abundance: -
d_gene: -
j_gene: TRBJ1-2
v_gene: TRBV29-1
CDR3aa: CSAPSGLFNYGYTF
CDR3nt: TGCAGCGCCCCCTCGGGACTCTTTAACTATGGCTACACCTTC

abundance: -
d_gene: -
j_gene: TRBJ1-1
v_gene: TRBV20-1
CDR3aa: CSASGGPNGEAFF
CDR3nt: TGCAGTGCTAGTGGGGGGCCGAACGGTGAAGCTTTCTTT

abundance: -
d_gene: TRBD1
j_gene: TRBJ2-1
v_gene: TRBV4-3
CDR3aa: CASSQKLTRDSYNEQFF
CDR3nt: TGCGCCAGCAGCCAAAAACTAACACGGGACAGCTACAATGAGCAGTTCTTC

abundance: -
d_gene: -
j_gene: TRBJ2-2
v_gene: TRBV18
CDR3aa: CASSPLHIGELFF
CDR3nt: TGTGCCAGCTCACCACTCCACATCGGGGAGCTGTTTTTT

abundance: -
d_gene: -
j_gene: TRBJ1-1
v_gene: TRBV6-6
CDR3aa: CASSTRDKNTEAFF
CDR3nt: TGTGCCAGCAGCACCCGGGACAAGAACACTGAAGCTTTCTTT

abundance: few
d_gene: -
j_gene: TRBJ1-2
v_gene: TRBV2
CDR3aa: CASSQGPGGYGYTF
CDR3nt: TGTGCCAGCAGTCAGGGGCCTGGTGGCTATGGCTACACCTTC

abundance: -
d_gene: -
j_gene: TRBJ1-1
v_gene: TRBV2
CDR3aa: CASSSTTENTEAFF
CDR3nt: TGTGCCAGCAGTTCGACAACAGAGAACACTGAAGCTTTCTTT

abundance: -
d_gene: -
j_gene: TRBJ2-3
v_gene: TRBV5-1
CDR3aa: CASSLRPPPSTDTQYF
CDR3nt: TGCGCCAGCAGCCTACGCCCACCCCCGAGCACAGATACGCAGTATTTT

abundance: -
d_gene: TRBD2
j_gene: TRBJ2-4
v_gene: TRBV2
CDR3aa: CASSELEGAGGLAKNIQYF
CDR3nt: TGTGCCAGCAGTGAATTGGAGGGTGCGGGGGGCCTAGCCAAAAACATTCAGTACTTC

abundance: -
d_gene: -
j_gene: TRBJ1-2
v_gene: TRBV19
CDR3aa: CASSVSNQGNYGYTF
CDR3nt: TGTGCCAGTAGTGTATCAAACCAGGGCAACTATGGCTACACCTTC

abundance: few
d_gene: TRBD1
j_gene: TRBJ1-4
v_gene: TRBV7-8
CDR3aa: CASSPLGQGGEKLFF
CDR3nt: TGTGCCAGCAGCCCACTGGGACAGGGAGGTGAAAAACTGTTTTTT

abundance: -
d_gene: TRBD1
j_gene: TRBJ1-2
v_gene: TRBV6-5
CDR3aa: CASTPGGGNYGYTF
CDR3nt: TGTGCCAGCACCCCTGGAGGGGGCAACTATGGCTACACCTTC

abundance: -
d_gene: -
j_gene: TRBJ2-3
v_gene: TRBV7-8
CDR3aa: CASSRRGVSTDTQYF
CDR3nt: TGTGCCAGCAGCCGGCGCGGCGTGAGCACAGATACGCAGTATTTT

abundance: -
d_gene: -
j_gene: TRBJ1-2
v_gene: TRBV6-5
CDR3aa: CASSYGGGSGYGYTF
CDR3nt: TGTGCCAGCAGTTACGGGGGGGGCTCGGGCTATGGCTACACCTTC

abundance: -
d_gene: TRBD2
j_gene: TRBJ2-3
v_gene: TRBV15
CDR3aa: CATATSGASGTQYF
CDR3nt: TGTGCCACCGCCACTAGCGGGGCGTCGGGTACGCAGTATTTT

abundance: -
d_gene: -
j_gene: TRBJ1-1
v_gene: TRBV30
CDR3aa: CAWRLEGEAFF
CDR3nt: TGTGCCTGGAGACTCGAGGGCGAAGCTTTCTTT

abundance: -
d_gene: TRBD1
j_gene: TRBJ1-2
v_gene: TRBV11-3
CDR3aa: CASSSNRQGYGYTF
CDR3nt: TGTGCCAGCAGCTCGAATCGACAGGGGTATGGCTACACCTTC

abundance: few
d_gene: TRBD2
j_gene: TRBJ2-7
v_gene: TRBV6-2/TRBV6-3
CDR3aa: CASSYSSGPYEQYF
CDR3nt: TGTGCCAGCAGTTACTCTAGCGGGCCCTACGAGCAGTACTTC

abundance: -
d_gene: -
j_gene: TRBJ2-3
v_gene: TRBV9
CDR3aa: CASSVGHRTDTQYF
CDR3nt: TGTGCCAGCAGCGTTGGACACCGCACAGATACGCAGTATTTT

abundance: -
d_gene: -
j_gene: TRBJ1-2
v_gene: TRBV14
CDR3aa: CASSPADFYGYTF
CDR3nt: TGTGCCAGCAGCCCGGCAGACTTCTATGGCTACACCTTC

abundance: -
d_gene: TRBD2
j_gene: TRBJ2-3
v_gene: TRBV11-3
CDR3aa: CASSSSGSGVVDTQYF
CDR3nt: TGTGCCAGCAGTTCAAGCGGTAGCGGGGTGGTAGATACGCAGTATTTT

abundance: -
d_gene: -
j_gene: TRBJ2-1
v_gene: TRBV6-1
CDR3aa: CASSEVWSGESEQFF
CDR3nt: TGTGCCAGCAGTGAGGTATGGTCGGGGGAGAGTGAGCAGTTCTTC

abundance: few
d_gene: TRBD2
j_gene: TRBJ2-7
v_gene: TRBV15
CDR3aa: CATSLLWGGAYEQYF
CDR3nt: TGTGCCACCAGCCTCCTTTGGGGGGGGGCCTACGAGCAGTACTTC

abundance: -
d_gene: -
j_gene: TRBJ1-6
v_gene: TRBV19
CDR3aa: CASSITADNSPLHF
CDR3nt: TGTGCCAGTAGTATCACAGCCGATAATTCACCCCTCCACTTT

abundance: -
d_gene: TRBD2
j_gene: TRBJ2-3
v_gene: TRBV7-9
CDR3aa: CASSLGLAGFTDTQYF
CDR3nt: TGTGCCAGCAGCTTAGGGCTAGCGGGCTTCACAGATACGCAGTATTTT

abundance: -
d_gene: TRBD2
j_gene: TRBJ2-7
v_gene: TRBV4-1
CDR3aa: CASSQLAGVGEQYF
CDR3nt: TGCGCCAGCAGCCAACTAGCGGGAGTGGGTGAGCAGTACTTC

abundance: -
d_gene: TRBD2
j_gene: TRBJ2-7
v_gene: TRBV7-6
CDR3aa: CASRSLAGHEQYF
CDR3nt: TGTGCCAGCAGATCACTAGCGGGCCACGAGCAGTACTTC

abundance: many
d_gene: TRBD1
j_gene: TRBJ1-2
v_gene: TRBV30
CDR3aa: CAWSIPGGRGYGYTF
CDR3nt: TGTGCCTGGAGCATCCCAGGGGGCCGAGGCTATGGCTACACCTTC